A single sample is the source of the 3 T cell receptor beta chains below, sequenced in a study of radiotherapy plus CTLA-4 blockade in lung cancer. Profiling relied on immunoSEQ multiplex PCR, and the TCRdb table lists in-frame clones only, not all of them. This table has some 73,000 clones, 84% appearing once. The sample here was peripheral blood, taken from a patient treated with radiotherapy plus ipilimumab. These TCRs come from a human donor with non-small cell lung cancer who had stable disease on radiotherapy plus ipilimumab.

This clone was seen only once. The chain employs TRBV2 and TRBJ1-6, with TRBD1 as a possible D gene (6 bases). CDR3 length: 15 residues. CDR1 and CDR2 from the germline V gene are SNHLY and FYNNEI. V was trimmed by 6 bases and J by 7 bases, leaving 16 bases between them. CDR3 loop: CASSRSQGRNSPLHF. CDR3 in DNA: TGTGCCAGCAGCCGCAGTCAGGGGAGGAATTCACCCCTCCACTTT.

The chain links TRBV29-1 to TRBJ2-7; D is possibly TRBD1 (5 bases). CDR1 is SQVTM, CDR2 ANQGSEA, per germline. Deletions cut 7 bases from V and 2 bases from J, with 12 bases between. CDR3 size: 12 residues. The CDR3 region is CSAKTVTYEQYF. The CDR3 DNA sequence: TGCAGCGCTAAGACAGTTACCTACGAGCAGTACTTC.

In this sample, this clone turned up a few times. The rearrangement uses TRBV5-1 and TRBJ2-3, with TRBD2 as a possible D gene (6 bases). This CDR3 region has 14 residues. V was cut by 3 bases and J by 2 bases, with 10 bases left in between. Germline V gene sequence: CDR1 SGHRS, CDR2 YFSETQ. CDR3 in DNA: TGCGCCAGCAGCTGGAGGGACTTCACAGATACGCAGTATTTT. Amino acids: CASSWRDFTDTQYF.